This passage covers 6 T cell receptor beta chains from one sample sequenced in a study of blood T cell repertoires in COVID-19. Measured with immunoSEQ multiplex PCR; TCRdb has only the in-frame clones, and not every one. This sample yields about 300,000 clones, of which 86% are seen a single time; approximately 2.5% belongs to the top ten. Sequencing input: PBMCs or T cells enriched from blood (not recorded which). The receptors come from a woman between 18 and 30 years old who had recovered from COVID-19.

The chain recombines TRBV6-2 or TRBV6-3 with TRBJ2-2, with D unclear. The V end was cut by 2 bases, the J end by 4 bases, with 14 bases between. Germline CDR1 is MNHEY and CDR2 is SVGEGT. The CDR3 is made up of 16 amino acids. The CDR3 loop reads CASSYVLGELTGELFF. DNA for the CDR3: TGTGCCAGCAGTTACGTTTTAGGAGAACTCACCGGGGAGCTGTTTTTT.

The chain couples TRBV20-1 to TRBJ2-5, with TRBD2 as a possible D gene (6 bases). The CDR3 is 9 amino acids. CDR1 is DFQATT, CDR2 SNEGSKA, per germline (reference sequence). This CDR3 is CRSGETQYF. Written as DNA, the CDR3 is TGCCGTAGCGGAGAGACCCAGTACTTC.

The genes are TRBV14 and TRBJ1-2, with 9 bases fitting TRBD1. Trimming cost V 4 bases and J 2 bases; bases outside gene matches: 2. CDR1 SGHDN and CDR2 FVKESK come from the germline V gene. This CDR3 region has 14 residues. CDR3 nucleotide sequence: TGTGCCAGCAGCCTCGGACAGGGGAACTATGGCTACACCTTC. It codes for CASSLGQGNYGYTF.

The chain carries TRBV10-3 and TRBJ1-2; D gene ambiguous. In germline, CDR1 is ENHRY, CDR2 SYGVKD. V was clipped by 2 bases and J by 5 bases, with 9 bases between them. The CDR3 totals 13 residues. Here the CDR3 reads CAISEGRDYGYTF. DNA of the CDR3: TGTGCCATCAGTGAGGGGCGGGATTATGGCTACACCTTC.

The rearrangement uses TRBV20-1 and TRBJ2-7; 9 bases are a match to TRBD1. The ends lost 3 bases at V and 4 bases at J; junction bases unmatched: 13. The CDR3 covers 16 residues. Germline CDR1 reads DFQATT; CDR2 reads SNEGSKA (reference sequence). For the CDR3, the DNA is TGCAGTGCTAGTCCATTCGACAGGGGGTCCGGTTACGAGCAGTACTTC. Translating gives CSASPFDRGSGYEQYF.

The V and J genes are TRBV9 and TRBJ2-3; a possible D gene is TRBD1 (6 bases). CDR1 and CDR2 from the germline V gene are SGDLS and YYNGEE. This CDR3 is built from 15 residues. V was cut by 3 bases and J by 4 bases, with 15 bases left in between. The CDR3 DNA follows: TGTGCCAGCAGCGCCCAGGGGCCCCCCCCAGATACGCAGTATTTT. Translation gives CASSAQGPPPDTQYF.